Shown below are 28 T cell receptor beta chains from a single sample sequenced in a study of control samples from healthy donors and cancer patients. Clones were sequenced by immunoSEQ multiplex PCR, and TCRdb holds only the in-frame ones, with some missing. Among almost 90,000 clones, 85% were seen once, and the ten largest hold approximately 2.1%. Sequenced: blood. The receptors were gathered from a woman aged 40-49 years in good health.

V usage is TRBV6-5 and J usage is TRBJ1-4, with D perhaps matching TRBD1 (6 bases). The CDR3 is 14 amino acids. In germline, CDR1 is MNHEY, CDR2 SVGAGI. V was pared by 6 bases and J by 2 bases, with 10 bases between. The CDR3 protein is CASRPGATNEKLFF. In DNA form, the CDR3 reads TGTGCCAGCAGACCAGGGGCCACTAATGAAAAACTGTTTTTT.

The chain links TRBV21-1 to TRBJ2-6; the table's D gene call, TRBD2, was not cross checked with the DNA. TRBV21-1 is labeled a pseudogene. This CDR3 contains 19 residues. CDR3 DNA: TGTGCCAGCACCCCCGATGAGGAGAGCTTCCCCTCTGGGGCCAACGTCCTGACTTTC. This gives the protein CASTPDEESFPSGANVLTF.

This chain joins TRBV19 and TRBJ2-1; D might be TRBD1 (6 bases). The CDR3 sequence is 13 residues long. Trimming took 7 bases from V and 8 from J, leaving 15 bases between them. Germline V CDR1 and CDR2: LNHDA, SQIVND (reference sequence). CDR3 protein: CASNLQGRDEQFF. For the CDR3, the DNA is TGTGCCAGTAATCTACAGGGTCGAGATGAGCAGTTCTTC. Filled out from reference TRBV19 and TRBJ2-1, the complete variable domain reads DGGITQSPKYLFRKEGQNVTLSCEQNLNHDAMYWYRQDPGQGLRLIYYSQIVNDFQKGDIAEGYSVSREKKESFPLTVTSAQKNPTAFYLCASNLQGRDEQFFGPGTRLTVL.

The chain uses TRBV5-5 and TRBJ1-1; 7 bases map to TRBD1. Germline loops: CDR1 SGHKS, CDR2 YYEKEE (reference sequence). Trimming took 4 bases from V and 7 from J; bases not matched to a gene: 16. The CDR3 consists of 16 residues. Here the CDR3 DNA reads TGTGCCAGCAGCCCAATTATAACAGGGGTGTCGTTTGAAGCTTTCTTT. Its translation is CASSPIITGVSFEAFF. Complete variable domain (other parts from reference TRBV5-5 and TRBJ1-1): DAGVTQSPTHLIKTRGQQVTLRCSPISGHKSVSWYQQVLGQGPQFIFQYYEKEERGRGNFPDRFSARQFPNYSSELNVNALLLGDSALYLCASSPIITGVSFEAFFGQGTRLTVV.

The rearrangement uses TRBV7-2 and TRBJ2-7; 8 nucleotides agree with TRBD1. The CDR3 is 15 amino acids. V shed 5 bases and J 0 bases; nucleotides not matched to a gene: 6. Germline-derived CDR1 and CDR2 are SGHTA and FQGNSA. The CDR3 DNA sequence: TGTGCCAGCAGCCCGGGGACAGGTAGCTCCTACGAGCAGTACTTC. It translates to CASSPGTGSSYEQYF.

The CDR3 loop is CASSATNPGTEQFF. The DNA of the CDR3 is TGTGCCAGCAGCGCGACAAATCCGGGGACTGAGCAGTTCTTC. The chain recombines TRBV9 with TRBJ2-1; D may correspond to TRBD1 or TRBD2 (5 bases each). The length of the CDR3 is 14 residues. Trimming stripped 3 bases from V and 9 bases from J, with 16 bases between. Looked up from germline, CDR1 is SGDLS and CDR2 is YYNGEE.

This clone has a single count. The chain recombines TRBV10-2 with TRBJ1-1, with unresolved D. CDR3 length: 15 amino acids. Germline CDR1 reads WSHSY; CDR2 reads SAAADI. V was cut by 6 bases and J by 8 bases, with 22 bases left in between. The CDR3 is CASSSRWEGESEAFF. CDR3 nucleotide sequence: TGCGCCAGCAGCTCGAGATGGGAGGGAGAATCCGAAGCTTTCTTT.

CDR3: CASSLLARRNTGELFF. The CDR3 DNA reads TGTGCCAGCAGCTTGCTAGCGCGGAGAAACACCGGGGAGCTGTTTTTT. The gene calls are TRBV5-6 and TRBJ2-2; TRBD2 is a possible D gene (6 bases). The CDR3 has 16 residues. Germline-derived CDR1 and CDR2 are SGHDT and YYEEEE. Trimming cost V 1 base and J 2 bases, with 12 bases left between them.

This chain connects TRBV9 to TRBJ1-1; perhaps TRBD1 as D (5 bases). This CDR3 spans 14 amino acids. The germline V gene encodes CDR1 SGDLS and CDR2 YYNGEE. V dropped 4 bases and J dropped 7 bases, with 17 bases sitting between them. The DNA for the CDR3 is TGTGCCAGCAGCCCGCGGCCATGGGGGATTGAAGCTTTCTTT. It codes for CASSPRPWGIEAFF. Using reference TRBV9 and TRBJ1-1 for the parts outside the CDR3, the full variable domain is DSGVTQTPKHLITATGQRVTLRCSPRSGDLSVYWYQQSLDQGLQFLIQYYNGEERAKGNILERFSAQQFPDLHSELNLSSLELGDSALYFCASSPRPWGIEAFFGQGTRLTVV.

The rearrangement links TRBV18 to TRBJ2-5; 8 nucleotides agree with TRBD2. After removal of 3 bases from V and 2 bases from J, the junction contained 8 bases not matched to a gene. The CDR3 has 16 amino acids. Germline CDR1 KGHSH, CDR2 LQKENI. The CDR3 DNA reads TGTGCCAGCTCACCCTCGATGTCGGGAGGGCAAGAGACCCAGTACTTC. This translates into CASSPSMSGGQETQYF.

This chain links TRBV27 with TRBJ2-7, with D maybe TRBD1 (6 bases). The CDR3 has 13 amino acids. Trimming left V 7 bases short and J 6 bases short, with 16 bases between. CDR1 and CDR2 from the germline V gene are MNHEY and SMNVEV (reference sequence). CDR3 nucleotide sequence: TGTGCCAGCAAGGGGCAGGGGAATGGCGAGCAGTACTTC. Protein product: CASKGQGNGEQYF.

This clone was observed once. V gene TRBV30 combines with J gene TRBJ2-1; D is ambiguous. V was pared by 8 bases and J by 10 bases, with 18 bases between. The CDR3 spans 12 residues. Per germline, CDR1 GTSNPN and CDR2 SVGIG (reference sequence). In nucleotides, the CDR3 is TGTGCCCTCAGCTACTCTCTCGAGGAGCAGTTCTTC. Its protein is CALSYSLEEQFF.

The chain carries TRBV24-1 and TRBJ2-3, with TRBD2 as a possible D gene (6 bases). The CDR3 contains 15 residues. The germline V gene encodes CDR1 KGHDR and CDR2 SFDVKD. Trimming stripped 6 bases from V and 3 bases from J, with 15 bases between. The CDR3 reads CATSTEGLRTDTQYF. Here the CDR3 DNA reads TGTGCCACCAGTACAGAGGGACTTAGGACAGATACGCAGTATTTT.

The gene calls are TRBV7-3 and TRBJ1-5; D unresolved. The CDR3 is made up of 15 amino acids. With 5 bases removed from V and 3 bases from J, the gap between germline ends came to 14 bases. Germline assignment: CDR1 SGHTA and CDR2 FQGTGA. DNA for the CDR3: TGTGCCAGCAGCCCCTCGGGTGGATTCAATCAGCCCCAGCATTTT. Its protein is CASSPSGGFNQPQHF.

The chain links TRBV5-8 to TRBJ2-7; D uncertain. Germline-derived CDR1 and CDR2 are SGHTS and YDEGEE. V gave up 2 bases and J gave up 4 bases, with 10 bases separating them. The CDR3 totals 13 residues. CDR3 loop: CASSLDRNYEQYF. The CDR3 coding sequence is TGTGCCAGCAGCTTAGATAGGAATTACGAGCAGTACTTC.

The chain is built from TRBV4-1 and TRBJ2-1, with TRBD2 matching over 11 bases. V shed 6 bases and J 0 bases; nucleotides not matched to a gene: 10. There are 18 residues in the CDR3. Looked up from germline, CDR1 is MGHRA and CDR2 is YSYEKL. The CDR3 reads CASRALAGGKSSYNEQFF. The CDR3 DNA reads TGCGCCAGCAGAGCTTTAGCGGGGGGGAAGAGCTCCTACAATGAGCAGTTCTTC.

The V and J genes are TRBV3-1 (or the pseudogene TRBV3-2) and TRBJ2-7; 7 positions match TRBD2. The CDR3 runs to 19 residues. V lost 0 bases to trimming and J lost 4 bases; unmatched junction nucleotides: 18. Germline CDR1 LGHDT, CDR2 YNNKEL (reference sequence). The CDR3 DNA sequence: TGTGCCAGCAGCCAAGACCCCGCTGAGGTGGGGGGGAGAGGGTACGAGCAGTACTTC. Protein product: CASSQDPAEVGGRGYEQYF.

This rearrangement joins TRBV7-2 to TRBJ1-2; D unresolved. From germline, CDR1 is SGHTA and CDR2 FQGNSA. The CDR3 loop spans 14 amino acids. Trimming removed 3 bases at V and 0 bases at J, with 8 bases between. CDR3 sequence reads: CASSLGRANYGYTF. CDR3 DNA sequence: TGTGCCAGCAGCTTGGGCAGAGCTAACTATGGCTACACCTTC.

This rearrangement joins TRBV9 to TRBJ1-1, with TRBD1 matching over 9 bases. Germline CDR1 SGDLS, CDR2 YYNGEE. With V trimmed by 3 bases and J by 5 bases, 5 bases remained unmatched. The CDR3 is made up of 14 amino acids. The CDR3 loop reads CASSARQGGTEAFF. CDR3 bases: TGTGCCAGCAGCGCCCGACAGGGGGGAACTGAAGCTTTCTTT.

The chain carries TRBV15 and TRBJ1-2, with a weak D call TRBD1 (5 bases). V lost 5 bases and J lost 5, with 15 bases in between. Per the germline V gene, CDR1 is LNHNV and CDR2 is YYDKDF (reference sequence). The CDR3 sequence is 14 residues long. The CDR3 coding sequence is TGTGCCACCAGCCGCCGACAAGGGGATTATGGCTACACCTTC. Protein: CATSRRQGDYGYTF.

This clone was picked up a small number of times. V is TRBV7-3 and J is TRBJ2-3; D gene ambiguous. This CDR3 is 13 amino acids long. From germline, CDR1 is SGHTA and CDR2 FQGTGA. V lost 0 bases and J 2 bases, leaving 3 bases between the germline ends. The CDR3 DNA follows: TGTGCCAGCAGCTTAACTAACACAGATACGCAGTATTTT. Its protein product is CASSLTNTDTQYF. Combining the CDR3 with reference TRBV7-3 and TRBJ2-3 gives the whole variable domain GAGVSQTPSNKVTEKGKYVELRCDPISGHTALYWYRQSLGQGPEFLIYFQGTGAADDSGLPNDRFFAVRPEGSVSTLKIQRTERGDSAVYLCASSLTNTDTQYFGPGTRLTVL.

The V gene is TRBV11-3, the J gene TRBJ2-5; the D gene is possibly TRBD1 (5 bases). V gave up 1 base and J gave up 2 bases, with 14 bases separating them. This CDR3 is 16 amino acids long. CDR1 is SGHNT, CDR2 YENEEA, per germline. This chain's CDR3 is CASSLGGTVSQETQYF. The CDR3 DNA is TGTGCCAGCAGCTTAGGGGGCACCGTTAGTCAAGAGACCCAGTACTTC.

This clone was recorded once. The chain has TRBV30 and TRBJ2-1, with TRBD2 matching over 9 bases. CDR3 length: 15 residues. After removal of 4 bases from V and 9 bases from J, the junction contained 13 bases not matched to a gene. In germline, CDR1 is GTSNPN, CDR2 SVGIG (reference sequence). Here the CDR3 reads CAWKRGNSGGFEQFF. In DNA, the CDR3 is TGTGCCTGGAAACGGGGGAACAGCGGGGGGTTTGAGCAGTTCTTC.

The J gene is TRBJ2-3, the V gene TRBV3-1 (or the pseudogene TRBV3-2); D may be TRBD2 (7 bases). The V gene lost 8 bases and the J gene lost 4 bases, with 10 bases spanning the gap. The CDR3 totals 12 residues. Germline V gives CDR1 LGHDT, CDR2 YNNKEL (reference sequence). DNA of the CDR3: TGTGCCAGCGGGGGGGGCCCAGATACGCAGTATTTT. Amino acid sequence: CASGGGPDTQYF.

The V and J genes are TRBV5-5 and TRBJ1-4; D unresolved. V lost 0 bases and J 8 bases, leaving 11 bases between the germline ends. Germline CDR1 and CDR2: SGHKS and YYEKEE (reference sequence). This CDR3 has 14 residues. The CDR3: CASSLEGIGEKLFF. In nucleotides, the CDR3 is TGTGCCAGCAGCTTGGAGGGAATCGGCGAAAAACTGTTTTTT.

J is TRBJ2-4 and V is TRBV24-1; D assignment may be TRBD1 or TRBD2 (5 bases each). Deletions cut 9 bases from V and 1 base from J, with 12 bases between. Germline lookup yields CDR1 KGHDR and CDR2 SFDVKD. This CDR3 is built from 14 residues. CDR3 DNA: TGTGCCACCCAAGGTGGGACGGCCAAAAACATTCAGTACTTC. Its translation: CATQGGTAKNIQYF.

The V call is TRBV11-3, the J call TRBJ2-1; TRBD1 is a possible D gene (5 bases). CDR1 and CDR2 (germline): SGHNT, YENEEA. The CDR3 is 11 residues long. V was clipped by 5 bases and J by 9 bases, with 8 bases between them. The DNA for the CDR3 is TGTGCCAGCAGCCAGGGAATTGAGCAGTTCTTC. Translation gives CASSQGIEQFF.

This rearrangement joins TRBV6-5 to TRBJ1-2, with D uncertain. The CDR3 length is 15 residues. Germline V gene lookup returns CDR1 MNHEY and CDR2 SVGAGI. Trimming took off 0 bases at V and 0 bases at J, with 8 bases between the two ends. CDR3 nucleotides: TGTGCCAGCAGTTACTCGCAGTCCTCTAACTATGGCTACACCTTC. This translates into CASSYSQSSNYGYTF.